This TCR beta chain was recovered during a study of tissue T cells after allogeneic stem cell transplantation. Whole-study context: Patients with graft-versus-host disease had grafts: several unmodified, three CD34-selected and T-cell-depleted.

A word on this clone: The antigen remains unidentified.

Looked up from germline, CDR1 is MGHRA and CDR2 is YSYEKL. This CDR3 is built from 13 residues. Trimming removed 5 bases from V and 6 bases from J, with 10 bases in between. Study-level points and caveats: Some tissue clones might be persisting host cells; their alloreactivity or antigen specificity was not determined.

Assay used: immunoSEQ multiplex PCR; TCRdb lists only in-frame clones, some missing. The sample holds 1,000 to 1,500 clones, approximately 70% seen once. Autopsy tissues included GI tract, liver, skin and lymphoid organs. The chain is built from TRBV4-1 and TRBJ1-4; the D gene is possibly TRBD1 (6 bases). This sequence was found in a male patient at least 60 years old with steroid-refractory graft-versus-host disease after an allogeneic stem cell transplant. Some of the T cells may derive from the graft donor. Sample: spleen tissue, taken at autopsy. CDR3 region: CASSGGGYEKLFF. The CDR3 DNA reads as TGCGCCAGCAGCGGAGGGGGGTATGAAAAACTGTTTTTT.